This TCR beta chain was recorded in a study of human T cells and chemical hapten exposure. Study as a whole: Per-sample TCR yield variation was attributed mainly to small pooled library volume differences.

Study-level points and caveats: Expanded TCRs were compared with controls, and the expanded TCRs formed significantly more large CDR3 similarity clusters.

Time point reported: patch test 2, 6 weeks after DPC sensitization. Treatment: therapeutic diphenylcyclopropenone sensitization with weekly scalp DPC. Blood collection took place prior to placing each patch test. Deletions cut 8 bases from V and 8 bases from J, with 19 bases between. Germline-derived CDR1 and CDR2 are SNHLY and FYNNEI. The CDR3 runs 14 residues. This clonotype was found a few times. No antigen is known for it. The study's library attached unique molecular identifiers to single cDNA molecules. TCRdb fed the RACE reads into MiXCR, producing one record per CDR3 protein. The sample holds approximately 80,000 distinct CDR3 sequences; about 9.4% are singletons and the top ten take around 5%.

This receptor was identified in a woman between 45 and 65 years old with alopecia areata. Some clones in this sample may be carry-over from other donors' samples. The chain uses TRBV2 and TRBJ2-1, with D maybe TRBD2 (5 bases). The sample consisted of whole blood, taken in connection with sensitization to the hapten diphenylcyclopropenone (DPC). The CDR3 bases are TGTGCCAGCCGAACAAGCGGTCCGCCCGATGAGCAGTTCTTC. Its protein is CASRTSGPPDEQFF.